Listed here is a single T cell receptor (beta chain). What it binds is not known. The data are from a study of molecular identifiers for immune sequencing clone quantification. Previously described methods with listed TCR primers produced the bulk TCR libraries. TCRdb fed the PCR reads into MiXCR, producing one record per CDR3 protein. The sample gives hundreds of thousands of distinct CDR3 sequences, roughly 23% of which show up once; 0.6% to 0.9% is in the top ten. General study points: Clonotypes surpassing 20 RNA copies contained over 97% of effector molecules, versus under 1% in naive cells.

Naive CD8 T cells were FACS-sorted by CD8+CD4-CCR7+CD45RA+ markers. The CDR3 consists of 15 residues. The junction had 6 bases not matched to a gene; V was cut back by 0 bases and J by 5 bases. Germline V gene data show CDR1 as MNHEY and CDR2 as SMNVEV (reference sequence). Material for sequencing was naive CD8+ T cells from blood, with Jurkat cell RNA spiked in. The sample's subset: FACS-sorted CD8+CD4-CCR7+CD45RA+ naive T cells. This sequence was found in a human donor in good health. Some libraries in this study had Jurkat cell RNA spiked in. This chain links TRBV27 with TRBJ2-7; 8 nucleotides agree with TRBD1. This CDR3 is CASSLSGQGANEQYF. CDR3 nucleotides: TGTGCCAGCAGTTTATCTGGCCAGGGGGCGAACGAGCAGTACTTC.